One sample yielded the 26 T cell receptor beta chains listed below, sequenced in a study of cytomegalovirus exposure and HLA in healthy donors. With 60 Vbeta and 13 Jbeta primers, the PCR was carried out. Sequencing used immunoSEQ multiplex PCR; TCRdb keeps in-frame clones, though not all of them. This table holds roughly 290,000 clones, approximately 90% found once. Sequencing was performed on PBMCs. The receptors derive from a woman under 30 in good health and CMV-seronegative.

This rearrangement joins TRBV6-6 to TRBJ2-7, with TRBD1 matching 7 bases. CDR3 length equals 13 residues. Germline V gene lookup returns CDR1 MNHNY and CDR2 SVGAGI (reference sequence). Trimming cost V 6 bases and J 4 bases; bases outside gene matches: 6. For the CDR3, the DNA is TGTGCCAGCAGACAGGGACAGTCTTACGAGCAGTACTTC. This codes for CASRQGQSYEQYF.

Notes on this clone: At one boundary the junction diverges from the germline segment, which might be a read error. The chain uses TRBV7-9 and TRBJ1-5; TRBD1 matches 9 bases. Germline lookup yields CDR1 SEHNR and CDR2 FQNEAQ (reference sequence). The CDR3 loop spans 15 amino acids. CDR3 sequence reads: CSSSWDRDSNQPQHF. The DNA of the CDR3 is TGTTCCAGCAGCTGGGACAGGGATAGCAATCAGCCCCAGCATTTT.

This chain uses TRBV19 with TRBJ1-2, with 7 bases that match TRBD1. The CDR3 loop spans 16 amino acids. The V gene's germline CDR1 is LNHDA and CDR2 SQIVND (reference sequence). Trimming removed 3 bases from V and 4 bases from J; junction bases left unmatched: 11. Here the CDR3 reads CASSMGDSGPSYGYTF. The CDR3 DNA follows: TGTGCCAGTAGTATGGGGGACAGCGGGCCGTCCTATGGCTACACCTTC.

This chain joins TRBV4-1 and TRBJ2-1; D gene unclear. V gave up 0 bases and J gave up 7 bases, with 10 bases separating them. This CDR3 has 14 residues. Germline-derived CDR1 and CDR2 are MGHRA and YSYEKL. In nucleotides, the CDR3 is TGCGCCAGCAGCCAAGATCCTTTGAGTAATGAGCAGTTCTTC. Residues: CASSQDPLSNEQFF.

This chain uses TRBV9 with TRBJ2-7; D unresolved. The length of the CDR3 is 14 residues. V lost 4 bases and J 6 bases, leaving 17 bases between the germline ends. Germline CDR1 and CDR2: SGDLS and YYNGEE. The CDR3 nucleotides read TGTGCCAGCAGCTCGTACTTGGGCTCGAGCGAGCAGTACTTC. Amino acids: CASSSYLGSSEQYF.

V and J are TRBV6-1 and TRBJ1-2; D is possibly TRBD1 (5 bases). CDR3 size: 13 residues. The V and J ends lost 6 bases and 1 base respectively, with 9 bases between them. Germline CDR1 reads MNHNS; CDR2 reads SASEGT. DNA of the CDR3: TGTGCCAGCAGCAGGGCCGGTAACTATGGCTACACCTTC. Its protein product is CASSRAGNYGYTF.

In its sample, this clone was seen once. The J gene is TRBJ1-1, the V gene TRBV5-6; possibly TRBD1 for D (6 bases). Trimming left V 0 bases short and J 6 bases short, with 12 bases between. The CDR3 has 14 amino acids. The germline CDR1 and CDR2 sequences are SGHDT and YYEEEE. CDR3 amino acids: CASSLVTGIAEAFF. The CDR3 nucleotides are TGTGCCAGCAGCTTGGTGACAGGAATCGCTGAAGCTTTCTTT.

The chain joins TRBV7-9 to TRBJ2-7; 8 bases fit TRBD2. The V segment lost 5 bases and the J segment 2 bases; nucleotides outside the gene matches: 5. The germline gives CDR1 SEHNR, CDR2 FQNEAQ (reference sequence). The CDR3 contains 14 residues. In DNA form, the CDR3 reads TGTGCCAGCAGCCCCCGGGGGGGGGCCTACGAGCAGTACTTC. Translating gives CASSPRGGAYEQYF. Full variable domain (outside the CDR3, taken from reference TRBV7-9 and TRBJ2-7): DTGVSQNPRHKITKRGQNVTFRCDPISEHNRLYWYRQTLGQGPEFLTYFQNEAQLEKSRLLSDRFSAERPKGSFSTLEIQRTEQGDSAMYLCASSPRGGAYEQYFGPGTRLTVT.

This CDR3 reads CASSLGGALYTEAFF. CDR3 nucleotide sequence: TGCGCCAGCAGCTTGGGGGGAGCATTATACACTGAAGCTTTCTTT. The chain couples TRBV5-1 to TRBJ1-1; D not resolved. The CDR3 consists of 15 residues. Germline V gene sequence: CDR1 SGHRS, CDR2 YFSETQ. V was trimmed by 0 bases and J by 3 bases, leaving 12 bases between them.

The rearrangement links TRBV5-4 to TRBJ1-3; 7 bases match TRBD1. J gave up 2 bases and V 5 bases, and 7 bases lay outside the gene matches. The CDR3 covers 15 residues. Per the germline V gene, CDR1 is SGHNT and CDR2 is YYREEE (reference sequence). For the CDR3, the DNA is TGTGCCAGCAGTCCAGGGGGATCGGCTGGAAACACCATATATTTT. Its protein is CASSPGGSAGNTIYF.

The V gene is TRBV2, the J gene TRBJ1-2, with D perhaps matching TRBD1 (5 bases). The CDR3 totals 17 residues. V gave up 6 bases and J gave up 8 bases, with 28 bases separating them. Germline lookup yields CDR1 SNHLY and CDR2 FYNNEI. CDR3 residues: CASSDRPGYKSKGGYTF. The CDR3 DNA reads TGTGCCAGCAGCGATCGCCCCGGCTACAAATCCAAGGGGGGCTACACCTTC.

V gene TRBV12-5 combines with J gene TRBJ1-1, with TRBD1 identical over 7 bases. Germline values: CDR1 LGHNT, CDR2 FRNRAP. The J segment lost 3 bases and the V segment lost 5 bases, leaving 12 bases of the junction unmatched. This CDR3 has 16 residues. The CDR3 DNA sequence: TGTGCTAGTGGTCCCCGGGCAGGGGGATTTCACACTGAAGCTTTCTTT. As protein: CASGPRAGGFHTEAFF.

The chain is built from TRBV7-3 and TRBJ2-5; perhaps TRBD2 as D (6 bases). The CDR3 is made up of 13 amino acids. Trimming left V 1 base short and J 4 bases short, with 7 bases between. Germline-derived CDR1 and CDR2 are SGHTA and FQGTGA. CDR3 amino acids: CASSLMGGETQYF. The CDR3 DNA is TGTGCCAGCAGCTTAATGGGGGGAGAGACCCAGTACTTC. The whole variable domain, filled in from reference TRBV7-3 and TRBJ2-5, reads GAGVSQTPSNKVTEKGKYVELRCDPISGHTALYWYRQSLGQGPEFLIYFQGTGAADDSGLPNDRFFAVRPEGSVSTLKIQRTERGDSAVYLCASSLMGGETQYFGPGTRLLVL.

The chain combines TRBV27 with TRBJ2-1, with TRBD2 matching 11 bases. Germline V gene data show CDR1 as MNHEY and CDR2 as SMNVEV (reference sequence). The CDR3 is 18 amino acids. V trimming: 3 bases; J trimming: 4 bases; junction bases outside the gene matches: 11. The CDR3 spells CASSFGPASGGQYNEQFF. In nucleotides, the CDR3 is TGTGCCAGCAGTTTCGGACCGGCTAGCGGGGGGCAGTACAATGAGCAGTTCTTC.

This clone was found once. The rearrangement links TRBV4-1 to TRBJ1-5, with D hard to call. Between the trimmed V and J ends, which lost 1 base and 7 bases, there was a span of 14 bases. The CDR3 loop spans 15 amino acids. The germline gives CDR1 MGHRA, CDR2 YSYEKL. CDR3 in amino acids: CASSQVGVPRQPQHF. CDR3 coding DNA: TGCGCCAGCAGCCAAGTCGGGGTTCCCAGACAGCCCCAGCATTTT.

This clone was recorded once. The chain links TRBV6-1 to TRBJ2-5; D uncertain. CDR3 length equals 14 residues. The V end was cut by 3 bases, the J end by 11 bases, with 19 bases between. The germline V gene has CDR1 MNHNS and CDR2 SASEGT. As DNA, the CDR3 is TGTGCCAGCAGTGACGGAGACTGGTCTCAAGAGCAGTACTTC. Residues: CASSDGDWSQEQYF.

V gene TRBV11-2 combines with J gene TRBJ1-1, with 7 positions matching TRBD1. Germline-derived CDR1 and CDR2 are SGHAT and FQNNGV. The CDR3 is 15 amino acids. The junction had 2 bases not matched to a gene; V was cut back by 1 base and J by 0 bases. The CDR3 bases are TGTGCCAGCAGCTTAGGGGACAGACTGAACACTGAAGCTTTCTTT. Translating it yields CASSLGDRLNTEAFF.

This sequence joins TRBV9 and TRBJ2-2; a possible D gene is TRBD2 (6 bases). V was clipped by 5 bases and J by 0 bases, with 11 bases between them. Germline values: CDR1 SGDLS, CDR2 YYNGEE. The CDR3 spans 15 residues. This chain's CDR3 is CASREGGANTGELFF. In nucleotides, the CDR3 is TGTGCCAGCAGAGAGGGAGGCGCGAACACCGGGGAGCTGTTTTTT.

CDR3: CASSREGENTEAFF. CDR3 sequence (DNA): TGTGCCAGCAGTCGAGAGGGGGAGAACACTGAAGCTTTCTTT. The chain uses TRBV6-1 and TRBJ1-1; D might be TRBD1 (6 bases). Trimming took off 5 bases at V and 1 base at J, with 11 bases between the two ends. Germline assignment: CDR1 MNHNS and CDR2 SASEGT. CDR3 length: 14 amino acids.

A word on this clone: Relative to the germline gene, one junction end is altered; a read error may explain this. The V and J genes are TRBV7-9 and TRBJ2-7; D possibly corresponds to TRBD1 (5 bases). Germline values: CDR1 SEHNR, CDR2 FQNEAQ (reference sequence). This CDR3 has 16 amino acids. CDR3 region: CSSSLVAGINLYEQYF. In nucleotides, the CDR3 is TGTTCCAGCAGCTTAGTGGCAGGGATTAACCTCTACGAGCAGTACTTC.

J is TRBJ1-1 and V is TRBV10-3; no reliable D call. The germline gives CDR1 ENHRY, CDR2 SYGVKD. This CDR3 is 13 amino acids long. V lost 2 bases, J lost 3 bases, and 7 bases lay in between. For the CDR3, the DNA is TGTGCCATCAGTGAGCTGGGAGACACTGAAGCTTTCTTT. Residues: CAISELGDTEAFF.

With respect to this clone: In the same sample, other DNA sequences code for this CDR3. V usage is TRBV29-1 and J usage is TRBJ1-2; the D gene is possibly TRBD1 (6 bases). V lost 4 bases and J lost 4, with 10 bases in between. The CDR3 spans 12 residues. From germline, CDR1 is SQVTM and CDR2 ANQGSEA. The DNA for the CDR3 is TGCAGCGTTGGCGGACAGACCTATGGCTACACCTTC. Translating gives CSVGGQTYGYTF.

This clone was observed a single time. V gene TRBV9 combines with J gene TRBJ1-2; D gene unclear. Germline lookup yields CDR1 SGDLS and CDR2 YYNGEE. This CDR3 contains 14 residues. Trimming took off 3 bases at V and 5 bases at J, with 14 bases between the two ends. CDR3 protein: CASSEAGASYGYTF. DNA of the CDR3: TGTGCCAGCAGCGAGGCGGGAGCCTCATATGGCTACACCTTC.

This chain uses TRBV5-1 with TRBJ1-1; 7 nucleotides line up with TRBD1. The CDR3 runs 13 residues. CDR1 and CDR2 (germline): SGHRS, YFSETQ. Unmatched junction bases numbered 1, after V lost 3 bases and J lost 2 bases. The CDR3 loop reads CASSYRGNTEAFF. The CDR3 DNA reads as TGCGCCAGCAGCTACAGGGGTAACACTGAAGCTTTCTTT.

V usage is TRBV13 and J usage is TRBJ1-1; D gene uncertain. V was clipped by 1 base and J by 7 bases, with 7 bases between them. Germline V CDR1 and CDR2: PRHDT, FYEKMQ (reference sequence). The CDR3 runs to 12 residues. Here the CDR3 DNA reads TGTGCCAGCAGCTTAGCCCGGGGTGAAGCTTTCTTT. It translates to CASSLARGEAFF. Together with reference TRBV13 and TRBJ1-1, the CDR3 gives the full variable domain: AAGVIQSPRHLIKEKRETATLKCYPIPRHDTVYWYQQGPGQDPQFLISFYEKMQSDKGSIPDRFSAQQFSDYHSELNMSSLELGDSALYFCASSLARGEAFFGQGTRLTVV.

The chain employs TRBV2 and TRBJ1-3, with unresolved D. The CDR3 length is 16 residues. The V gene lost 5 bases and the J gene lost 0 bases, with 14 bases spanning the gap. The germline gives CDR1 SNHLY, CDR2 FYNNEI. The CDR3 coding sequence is TGTGCCAGCAGTTTGGAGGACCTTTACTCTGGAAACACCATATATTTT. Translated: CASSLEDLYSGNTIYF.